These 29 T cell receptor beta chains were sequenced from one sample in a study of cytomegalovirus exposure and HLA in healthy donors. With 60 Vbeta and 13 Jbeta primers, the PCR was carried out. Assay used: immunoSEQ multiplex PCR; TCRdb lists only in-frame clones, some missing. The sample lists some 190,000 clones, 82% occurring once. The sample was PBMCs. All receptors derive from a man aged 35 to 55 in good health and CMV-seronegative.

The chain couples TRBV19 to TRBJ1-1, with no clear D. CDR1 and CDR2 (germline): LNHDA, SQIVND (reference sequence). This CDR3 has 13 amino acids. V lost 2 bases and J lost 1, with 5 bases in between. The CDR3 region is CASSIMRNTEAFF. DNA of the CDR3: TGTGCCAGTAGTATAATGAGGAACACTGAAGCTTTCTTT.

This CDR3 is CASSLQGNINQPQHF. Here the CDR3 DNA reads TGCGCCAGCAGCCTGCAGGGGAATATCAATCAGCCCCAGCATTTT. This chain connects TRBV4-1 to TRBJ1-5; TRBD1 might be the D (6 bases). The V gene's germline CDR1 is MGHRA and CDR2 YSYEKL. CDR3 length: 15 amino acids. Trimming stripped 4 bases from V and 3 bases from J, with 13 bases between.

This sequence joins TRBV5-1 and TRBJ2-7, with TRBD2 as a possible D gene (6 bases). This CDR3 has 12 amino acids. The germline gives CDR1 SGHRS, CDR2 YFSETQ. Deletions cut 5 bases from V and 5 bases from J, with 11 bases between. CDR3 in amino acids: CASRRVADEQYF. The DNA for the CDR3 is TGCGCCAGCAGGAGGGTAGCGGACGAGCAGTACTTC.

CDR3 protein: CASSQGGQGGYEQYF. CDR3 nucleotide sequence: TGCGCCAGCAGCCAAGGGGGACAGGGGGGATACGAGCAGTACTTC. The chain combines TRBV4-3 with TRBJ2-7; 11 bases are a match to TRBD1. The CDR3 sequence is 15 residues long. The V segment lost 1 base and the J segment 4 bases; nucleotides outside the gene matches: 3. The germline V gene has CDR1 LGHNA and CDR2 YSLEER.

This clone was seen more than once but under ten times. The chain recombines TRBV30 with TRBJ2-5; D is perhaps TRBD1 (5 bases). Trimming stripped 3 bases from V and 4 bases from J, with 9 bases between. This CDR3 region has 12 residues. Germline V lookup: CDR1 GTSNPN, CDR2 SVGIG (reference sequence). CDR3 bases: TGTGCCTGGAGAGGGGCGCGAGAGACCCAGTACTTC. It translates to CAWRGARETQYF.

This clone was seen a few times. The chain recombines TRBV5-4 with TRBJ2-7; tentatively, D is TRBD2 (5 bases). Trimming took off 4 bases at V and 13 bases at J, with 21 bases between the two ends. Germline V CDR1 and CDR2: SGHNT, YYREEE (reference sequence). This CDR3 spans 13 amino acids. The chain's CDR3 is CASSHPRGSPRYF. CDR3 bases: TGTGCCAGCAGCCACCCCCGAGGGTCCCCGCGATACTTC.

The chain links TRBV28 to TRBJ2-7; perhaps TRBD2 as D (5 bases). Germline V lookup: CDR1 MDHEN, CDR2 SYDVKM. The CDR3 covers 14 residues. V was cut by 3 bases and J by 2 bases, with 11 bases left in between. Here the CDR3 reads CASSFRTFTYEQYF. CDR3 DNA sequence: TGTGCCAGCAGTTTTAGGACTTTTACCTACGAGCAGTACTTC.

The chain links TRBV4-2 to TRBJ2-2; TRBD2 agrees at 11 bases. The ends lost 2 bases at V and 5 bases at J; junction bases unmatched: 7. CDR1 LGHNA and CDR2 YNFKEQ come from the germline V gene. The CDR3 sequence is 17 residues long. CDR3 residues: CASSQLGTSGKTGELFF. The CDR3 DNA reads as TGTGCCAGCAGCCAACTCGGGACTAGCGGAAAAACCGGGGAGCTGTTTTTT.

V usage is TRBV7-2 and J usage is TRBJ2-5; D gene ambiguous. V was shortened by 4 bases and J by 7 bases, with 16 bases between the two germline ends. CDR1 is SGHTA and CDR2 is FQGNSA in the germline V gene. The CDR3 covers 14 residues. The CDR3 sequence is CASSSEIRLGTQYF. The CDR3 DNA reads TGTGCCAGCAGCTCCGAGATACGCCTTGGGACCCAGTACTTC.

The V call is TRBV7-9, the J call TRBJ2-7; 10 bases match TRBD1. This CDR3 is 14 amino acids long. With V trimmed by 3 bases and J by 6 bases, 5 bases remained unmatched. Germline V gene lookup returns CDR1 SEHNR and CDR2 FQNEAQ (reference sequence). The DNA for the CDR3 is TGTGCCAGCAGCTTGACAGGGGGCTGGGGCGAGCAGTACTTC. Translating gives CASSLTGGWGEQYF.

V gene TRBV30 combines with J gene TRBJ1-2; possibly TRBD1 for D (6 bases). Germline CDR1 reads GTSNPN; CDR2 reads SVGIG (reference sequence). V shed 5 bases and J shed 8 bases, with 15 bases lying between them. The CDR3 is 12 amino acids. CDR3 protein: CAWYLTGGGYTF. The CDR3 DNA reads TGTGCCTGGTACTTGACAGGAGGCGGCTACACCTTC.

The chain is built from TRBV1 and TRBJ1-2; the tabulated D call, TRBD1, remains unverified against the DNA. TRBV1 is recorded as a pseudogene. The CDR3 has 19 amino acids. The CDR3 DNA sequence: TGCACCAGCAGCCTTCATGAACACCGCGGGGGACAGGGGACTTGTGGCTACACCTTC. As protein: CTSSLHEHRGGQGTCGYTF.

The chain links TRBV2 to TRBJ1-2, with D possibly TRBD1 on 6 matching bases. Trimming stripped 5 bases from V and 8 bases from J, with 21 bases between. This CDR3 spans 15 amino acids. In germline, CDR1 is SNHLY, CDR2 FYNNEI. CDR3 DNA sequence: TGTGCCAGCAGTTTAACCTCACAGGGTACGGGGGGCTACACCTTC. This translates into CASSLTSQGTGGYTF. The full variable domain, with the rest looked up from reference TRBV2 and TRBJ1-2, is EPEVTQTPSHQVTQMGQEVILRCVPISNHLYFYWYRQILGQKVEFLVSFYNNEISEKSEIFDDQFSVERPDGSNFTLKIRSTKLEDSAMYFCASSLTSQGTGGYTFGSGTRLTVV.

The J gene is TRBJ2-4, the V gene TRBV29-1; TRBD2 matches 7 bases. The CDR3 length is 17 residues. With 7 bases clipped from V and 7 bases from J, the junction kept 22 bases outside the gene matches. Germline lookup yields CDR1 SQVTM and CDR2 ANQGSEA. CDR3 amino acids: CSAHRIGGGGGANIQYF. CDR3 DNA: TGCAGCGCACATAGGATAGGCGGGGGTGGCGGGGCCAACATTCAGTACTTC.

The chain combines TRBV9 with TRBJ1-3; TRBD1 is a possible D gene (5 bases). The length of the CDR3 is 12 residues. The V and J ends lost 6 bases and 4 bases respectively, with 8 bases between them. Germline CDR1 SGDLS, CDR2 YYNGEE. This CDR3 reads CASTGSGNTIYF. CDR3 DNA: TGTGCCAGCACAGGGTCGGGAAACACCATATATTTT.

This chain links TRBV7-2 with TRBJ2-7; possible D gene TRBD2, 5 bases. V was pared by 5 bases and J by 7 bases, with 12 bases between. The CDR3 covers 12 residues. CDR1 is SGHTA, CDR2 FQGNSA, per germline. For the CDR3, the DNA is TGTGCCAGCAGCCATAGCTGGGAGGAGCAGTACTTC. Its protein is CASSHSWEEQYF.

V and J are TRBV6-5 and TRBJ1-4; 7 bases fit TRBD1. This CDR3 region has 15 residues. After removal of 6 bases from V and 4 bases from J, the junction contained 8 bases not matched to a gene. Germline CDR1 reads MNHEY; CDR2 reads SVGAGI. The CDR3 DNA is TGTGCCAGCAGCCCTACAGGGGCCCGTAATGAAAAACTGTTTTTT. Translation gives CASSPTGARNEKLFF.

The chain uses TRBV5-1 and TRBJ2-1; the D gene is possibly TRBD1 (5 bases). With 0 bases removed from V and 8 bases from J, the gap between germline ends came to 15 bases. CDR1 SGHRS and CDR2 YFSETQ come from the germline V gene. The CDR3 has 15 amino acids. Here the CDR3 reads CASSLGRQGIDEQFF. The CDR3 bases are TGCGCCAGCAGCTTGGGTCGCCAGGGTATCGATGAGCAGTTCTTC. Based on the CDR3 plus reference TRBV5-1 and TRBJ2-1, the full variable domain is KAGVTQTPRYLIKTRGQQVTLSCSPISGHRSVSWYQQTPGQGLQFLFEYFSETQRNKGNFPGRFSGRQFSNSRSEMNVSTLELGDSALYLCASSLGRQGIDEQFFGPGTRLTVL.

The rearrangement links TRBV6-5 to TRBJ1-2; TRBD1 aligns across 7 bases. This CDR3 has 15 residues. Germline values: CDR1 MNHEY, CDR2 SVGAGI. Trimming removed 0 bases from V and 1 base from J; junction bases left unmatched: 2. The CDR3 loop is CASSYSHRGNYGYTF. Written as DNA, the CDR3 is TGTGCCAGCAGTTACTCGCACAGGGGTAACTATGGCTACACCTTC.

The chain is built from TRBV7-3 and TRBJ2-1; 10 bases line up with TRBD2. Germline V CDR1 and CDR2: SGHTA, FQGTGA. The CDR3 length is 16 residues. V gave up 5 bases and J gave up 2 bases; unmatched junction bases: 6. DNA for the CDR3: TGTGCCAGCAGCGACCCTAGCGGGGGAACCTACAATGAGCAGTTCTTC. The encoded protein is CASSDPSGGTYNEQFF.

The chain uses TRBV7-9 and TRBJ1-1; TRBD1 matches 8 bases. V shed 5 bases, J shed 2 bases, and the junction held 4 bases outside the gene matches. The CDR3 is 14 amino acids. Germline V gives CDR1 SEHNR, CDR2 FQNEAQ (reference sequence). DNA of the CDR3: TGTGCCAGCAGCACGACAGGGGATAACACTGAAGCTTTCTTT. Its protein is CASSTTGDNTEAFF. The variable domain in full, completed from reference TRBV7-9 and TRBJ1-1, reads DTGVSQNPRHKITKRGQNVTFRCDPISEHNRLYWYRQTLGQGPEFLTYFQNEAQLEKSRLLSDRFSAERPKGSFSTLEIQRTEQGDSAMYLCASSTTGDNTEAFFGQGTRLTVV.

V and J are TRBV27 and TRBJ2-7; D might be TRBD1 (6 bases). V lost 3 bases, J lost 6 bases, and 15 bases lay in between. The germline V gene has CDR1 MNHEY and CDR2 SMNVEV (reference sequence). There are 14 residues in the CDR3. CDR3: CASSFRGRGSEQYF. The CDR3, as DNA: TGTGCCAGCAGTTTTCGAGGCAGGGGTTCCGAGCAGTACTTC.

This rearrangement joins TRBV4-1 to TRBJ1-1, with D possibly being TRBD1 (6 bases). CDR1 and CDR2 (germline): MGHRA, YSYEKL. The CDR3 spans 14 residues. Trimming cost V 4 bases and J 8 bases, with 17 bases left between them. The CDR3 region has the DNA TGCGCCAGCAGCCGACCCGCGGGGGGGCGGGAAGCTTTCTTT. Its translation: CASSRPAGGREAFF.

The chain links TRBV25-1 to TRBJ2-7, with 9 nucleotides matching TRBD1. The germline CDR1 and CDR2 sequences are MGHDK and SYGVNS. Losses at the gene ends were 10 bases for V and 3 bases for J; bases not matched to a gene: 10. This CDR3 region has 14 residues. The CDR3 sequence: CATSSATGGYEQYF. As DNA, the CDR3 is TGTGCCACCTCGTCAGCGACAGGGGGCTACGAGCAGTACTTC.

This chain uses TRBV4-3 with TRBJ2-7; TRBD2 is a possible D gene (5 bases). V was trimmed by 4 bases and J by 0 bases, leaving 13 bases between them. The CDR3 loop spans 15 amino acids. CDR1 and CDR2 (germline): LGHNA, YSLEER. The CDR3 reads CASSLSEGFSYEQYF. The CDR3 DNA reads TGCGCCAGCAGCCTATCCGAGGGATTCTCCTACGAGCAGTACTTC.

This sequence joins TRBV20-1 and TRBJ2-7; 7 nucleotides agree with TRBD1. The junction had 5 bases not matched to a gene; V was cut back by 2 bases and J by 10 bases. The CDR3 contains 11 residues. The germline CDR1 and CDR2 sequences are DFQATT and SNEGSKA (reference sequence). The CDR3 DNA sequence: TGCAGTGCTAGAATAAGGACAGGACAGTACTTC. Translation: CSARIRTGQYF.

There are a few counts of this clone. The J gene is TRBJ2-6, the V gene TRBV5-6, with TRBD1 matching over 9 bases. Germline-derived CDR1 and CDR2 are SGHDT and YYEEEE. The V and J ends lost 1 base and 0 bases, in that order; junction bases with no gene match: 2. This CDR3 region has 17 residues. The CDR3 is CASSLTTGGSGANVLTF. The DNA of the CDR3 is TGTGCCAGCAGCTTGACGACAGGGGGCTCTGGGGCCAACGTCCTGACTTTC.

The chain recombines TRBV7-2 with TRBJ2-3, with TRBD2 identical over 10 bases. Germline V gives CDR1 SGHTA, CDR2 FQGNSA. Trimming removed 5 bases from V and 12 bases from J; junction bases left unmatched: 8. There are 13 residues in the CDR3. CDR3 in amino acids: CASSLPASGGQYF. The CDR3 nucleotides are TGTGCCAGCAGCCTACCGGCTAGCGGGGGACAGTATTTT.

V is TRBV9 and J is TRBJ1-3, with 11 bases matching TRBD1. The CDR3 loop spans 16 amino acids. V lost 3 bases and J lost 2; bases outside the gene matches: 4. CDR1 and CDR2 from the germline V gene are SGDLS and YYNGEE. CDR3 DNA: TGTGCCAGCAGCGCGGGACAGGGGGACACTGGAAACACCATATATTTT. This codes for CASSAGQGDTGNTIYF. The entire variable domain, with the rest obtained from reference TRBV9 and TRBJ1-3, is as follows: DSGVTQTPKHLITATGQRVTLRCSPRSGDLSVYWYQQSLDQGLQFLIQYYNGEERAKGNILERFSAQQFPDLHSELNLSSLELGDSALYFCASSAGQGDTGNTIYFGEGSWLTVV.